The clone carrying this T cell receptor beta chain was seen a few times. Its target is unknown. Not a single patient had been given any form of treatment at any point before undergoing thyroid surgery. The record originates from a study of metastatic and nonmetastatic thyroid tumors. For the study at large: The comparison covered peripheral blood and tumor or nodule tissue in malignant and benign thyroid patients. Whole-study findings and limits: According to reports, the diversity of TCR beta was significantly higher in malignant thyroid tumors than in benign nodules, and this held in both blood and tumor samples.

How the authors handled the data: Built for papillary thyroid cancer, a distant-metastasis classifier drew on CDR3 differences across clinicopathological groups. TCRdb reanalyzed the PCR reads via MiXCR. TCRdb, rather than the study authors, made the V and J calls. The data show around 34,000 clones, with roughly a fifth seen just once and 7.5% to 9.5% held by the top ten. CDR3 length: 13 residues. V was trimmed by 4 bases and J by 4 bases, leaving 10 bases between them. The germline gives CDR1 MNHNS, CDR2 SASEGT. The chain has TRBV6-1 and TRBJ1-2; no firm D call. The specimen sequenced was blood. The clonotype comes from a female donor with papillary thyroid cancer or a benign thyroid nodule (not recorded which). Some clones in this sample may be carry-over from other donors' samples. CDR3 region: CASSVGPLYGYTF. The DNA of the CDR3 is TGTGCCAGCAGTGTTGGTCCGCTCTATGGCTACACCTTC.